The 16 T cell receptor beta chains given below trace back to one sample, sequenced in a study of T cells in localized non-small cell lung cancer. TCRdb keeps only in-frame clones here, not all; method: immunoSEQ multiplex PCR. The top ten hold approximately 1.1% of the sample, which has fewer than 30,000 clones, roughly 87% seen once. The sequenced sample was peripheral blood, obtained before any cancer treatment. These TCRs come from a woman between 40 and 69 years old with stage I lung adenocarcinoma.

CDR3 protein: CASSPQSHSNQPQHF. CDR3 sequence (DNA): TGTGCCAGTAGCCCACAGAGTCATAGCAATCAGCCCCAGCATTTT. The J gene is TRBJ1-5, the V gene TRBV19; D is unclear. Trimming pared 6 bases from V and 0 bases from J, leaving 12 bases between. From germline, CDR1 is LNHDA and CDR2 SQIVND (reference sequence). This CDR3 comprises 15 residues.

This chain connects TRBV27 to TRBJ1-1; 11 bases line up with TRBD1. Germline assignment: CDR1 MNHEY and CDR2 SMNVEV (reference sequence). This CDR3 has 15 residues. With 3 bases clipped from V and 3 bases from J, the junction kept 3 bases outside the gene matches. This chain's CDR3 is CASSLRGQGDTEAFF. The CDR3, as DNA: TGTGCCAGCAGTTTGAGGGGACAGGGGGACACTGAAGCTTTCTTT.

The chain has TRBV7-2 and TRBJ2-1, with D uncertain. Germline V gene data show CDR1 as SGHTA and CDR2 as FQGNSA. The CDR3 extends over 14 amino acids. Trimming removed 1 base from V and 8 bases from J, with 12 bases in between. This chain's CDR3 is CASSLGALVHEQFF. CDR3 sequence (DNA): TGTGCCAGCAGCTTAGGGGCTCTAGTTCATGAGCAGTTCTTC.

The chain uses TRBV5-4 and TRBJ1-4, with 11 bases lining up with TRBD1. Trimming removed 5 bases from V and 7 bases from J; junction bases left unmatched: 4. The CDR3 sequence is 14 residues long. The germline CDR1 and CDR2 sequences are SGHNT and YYREEE (reference sequence). As DNA, the CDR3 is TGTGCCAGCAGTTCGGACAGGGGGCTTGAAAAACTGTTTTTT. Its translation is CASSSDRGLEKLFF. The variable domain in full, completed from reference TRBV5-4 and TRBJ1-4, reads ETGVTQSPTHLIKTRGQQVTLRCSSQSGHNTVSWYQQALGQGPQFIFQYYREEENGRGNFPPRFSGLQFPNYSSELNVNALELDDSALYLCASSSDRGLEKLFFGSGTQLSVL.

The chain recombines TRBV6-1 with TRBJ1-5, with TRBD1 as a possible D gene (6 bases). Looked up from germline, CDR1 is MNHNS and CDR2 is SASEGT. The CDR3 runs to 18 residues. Deletions cut 0 bases from V and 5 bases from J, with 20 bases between. As DNA, the CDR3 is TGTGCCAGCAGTGAAGCGGTGGGGGCTGGGGAGGGTTATCAGCCCCAGCATTTT. This sequence encodes CASSEAVGAGEGYQPQHF.

The chain is built from TRBV28 and TRBJ1-2; D is unresolved. The CDR3 spans 16 residues. V gave up 2 bases and J gave up 8 bases, with 21 bases separating them. Germline assignment: CDR1 MDHEN and CDR2 SYDVKM. Here the CDR3 DNA reads TGTGCCAGCAGTTTAGTTCTAAGGTCCCTTCGGCGGGGCTACACCTTC. Translation: CASSLVLRSLRRGYTF.

J is TRBJ1-6 and V is TRBV7-2, with D tentatively TRBD1 (5 bases). Trimming left V 2 bases short and J 7 bases short, with 12 bases between. CDR3 length equals 15 residues. CDR1 is SGHTA, CDR2 FQGNSA, per germline. CDR3 amino acids: CASSLRGAENSPLHF. DNA of the CDR3: TGTGCCAGCAGCTTAAGGGGCGCTGAGAATTCACCCCTCCACTTT.

CDR3 protein: CASSHSVPPQHF. DNA for the CDR3: TGCGCCAGCAGTCACTCCGTACCGCCCCAGCATTTT. The chain couples TRBV23-1 to TRBJ1-5; D unclear. TRBV23-1 counts as an open reading frame of uncertain function. Trimming left V 3 bases short and J 9 bases short, with 9 bases between. CDR3 length equals 12 residues.

This chain links TRBV28 with TRBJ2-2; 7 bases are a match to TRBD1. V gave up 8 bases and J gave up 5 bases; unmatched junction bases: 11. The CDR3 has 15 amino acids. The germline V gene encodes CDR1 MDHEN and CDR2 SYDVKM. This CDR3 is CASETRQGRTGELFF. CDR3 bases: TGTGCCAGCGAAACCCGACAGGGACGAACCGGGGAGCTGTTTTTT.

By proportion, this clone is medium-sized (0.01 to 0.1%). V usage is TRBV6-1 and J usage is TRBJ1-1; TRBD1 aligns across 9 bases. There are 18 residues in the CDR3. CDR1 MNHNS and CDR2 SASEGT come from the germline V gene. Trimming at V came to 3 bases and at J to 0 bases, leaving 11 bases not matched to a gene. CDR3 DNA sequence: TGTGCCAGCAGTGACGGCGGGGGACAGGGTCTTATGAACACTGAAGCTTTCTTT. Amino acid sequence: CASSDGGGQGLMNTEAFF.

J is TRBJ2-4 and V is TRBV5-5; D uncertain. Trimming took 1 base from V and 0 from J, leaving 8 bases between them. The CDR3 is 15 residues long. CDR1 is SGHKS and CDR2 is YYEKEE in the germline V gene (reference sequence). CDR3 region: CASSLYVSAKNIQYF. The CDR3 nucleotides read TGTGCCAGCAGCTTGTACGTATCAGCCAAAAACATTCAGTACTTC.

The gene calls are TRBV10-3 and TRBJ2-5; unclear D gene. This CDR3 has 13 amino acids. Trimming took 4 bases from V and 5 from J, leaving 11 bases between them. Germline CDR1 reads ENHRY; CDR2 reads SYGVKD. CDR3 region: CAISGTMAETQYF. The CDR3 nucleotides are TGTGCCATCAGTGGGACCATGGCGGAGACCCAGTACTTC.

The genes are TRBV20-1 and TRBJ2-5, with D unresolved. The CDR3 extends over 11 amino acids. Germline assignment: CDR1 DFQATT and CDR2 SNEGSKA (reference sequence). V dropped 1 base and J dropped 7 bases, with 7 bases sitting between them. The CDR3 region has the DNA TGCAGTGCTAGAGCCCCGGCGACCCAGTACTTC. It codes for CSARAPATQYF.

The chain has TRBV7-8 and TRBJ1-5, with TRBD1 matching over 7 bases. This CDR3 has 18 residues. Germline V lookup: CDR1 SGHVS, CDR2 FQNEAQ. The V and J ends lost 5 bases and 0 bases, in that order; junction bases with no gene match: 13. The CDR3 bases are TGTGCCAGCAGCGCGTTCAGAGGGGGCAGGGCTAGCAATCAGCCCCAGCATTTT. Protein: CASSAFRGGRASNQPQHF.

This chain uses TRBV7-3 with TRBJ2-3, with D possibly TRBD1 on 6 matching bases. The germline gives CDR1 SGHTA, CDR2 FQGTGA. The V end was cut by 1 base, the J end by 4 bases, with 15 bases between. The CDR3 extends over 16 amino acids. CDR3 sequence (DNA): TGTGCCAGCAGCTTAATCGGCAGGGGTATTTCAGATACGCAGTATTTT. Its protein is CASSLIGRGISDTQYF. The whole variable domain, filled in from reference TRBV7-3 and TRBJ2-3, reads GAGVSQTPSNKVTEKGKYVELRCDPISGHTALYWYRQSLGQGPEFLIYFQGTGAADDSGLPNDRFFAVRPEGSVSTLKIQRTERGDSAVYLCASSLIGRGISDTQYFGPGTRLTVL.

This clone is a singleton in its sample. This sequence joins TRBV2 and TRBJ1-1; possibly TRBD1 for D (6 bases). Germline lookup yields CDR1 SNHLY and CDR2 FYNNEI. V lost 6 bases and J 5 bases, leaving 19 bases between the germline ends. The CDR3 spans 15 residues. DNA for the CDR3: TGTGCCAGCAGAGCCAATGGACAGTTGAGGACTGAAGCTTTCTTT. Translating gives CASRANGQLRTEAFF.